A selection of T cell receptor beta chains follows, all from one sample in a study of technical replicates of blood from a handful of donors. Method: immunoSEQ multiplex PCR; TCRdb's copy keeps in-frame clones and lacks some. The table records 15,000 or so clones, around four fifths of them present only once. Sequenced sample: PBMCs. Receptor source: a human donor in good health. The CDR3 runs from the conserved cysteine through the conserved F or W. A D gene is named only where the DNA matches it firmly. Expanded clones are given a class, and other clones once, few, many or no size at all.

abundance,j_gene,v_gene,d_gene,CDR3aa,CDR3nt
.,TRBJ2-1,TRBV6-5,TRBD2,CASSLLAGVFGEQFF,TGTGCCAGCAGTTTACTAGCGGGAGTATTTGGTGAGCAGTTCTTC
.,TRBJ2-3,TRBV9,TRBD2,CASSVEGLAEVGDTQYF,TGTGCCAGCAGCGTAGAGGGACTAGCGGAGGTGGGAGATACGCAGTATTTT
.,TRBJ2-5,TRBV5-1,.,CASSPERGQETQYF,TGCGCCAGCAGCCCAGAGAGGGGGCAAGAGACCCAGTACTTC
.,TRBJ1-2,TRBV27,TRBD1,CASSPRGPLNYGYTF,TGTGCCAGCAGTCCCAGGGGGCCCTTAAACTATGGCTACACCTTC
.,TRBJ2-2,TRBV5-8,TRBD2,CASSHPGGTGELFF,TGTGCCAGCAGCCACCCGGGGGGTACCGGGGAGCTGTTTTTT
.,TRBJ2-1,TRBV28,TRBD2,CASSLGLAGGWNEQFF,TGTGCCAGCAGTTTGGGACTAGCGGGCGGGTGGAATGAGCAGTTCTTC
.,TRBJ2-3,TRBV18,.,CASSRSPGSPGDTQYF,TGTGCCAGCTCCCGCTCTCCCGGGAGCCCGGGAGATACGCAGTATTTT
few,TRBJ1-1,TRBV6-5,.,CASSPTLGQNTEAFF,TGTGCCAGCAGTCCCACCTTAGGACAGAACACTGAAGCTTTCTTT
.,TRBJ2-1,TRBV2,.,CASSGNEQFF,TGTGCCAGCAGCGGGAATGAGCAGTTCTTC
.,TRBJ1-1,TRBV25-1,.,CASSSTGSLSEAFF,TGTGCCAGCAGTTCCACAGGGTCCCTATCAGAAGCTTTCTTT
.,TRBJ1-2,TRBV27,TRBD1,CASSDTGGYYGYTF,TGTGCCAGCAGTGACACAGGGGGCTACTATGGCTACACCTTC
.,TRBJ2-2,TRBV5-8,TRBD2,CASSHPNPRLAGGRTGELFF,TGTGCCAGCAGCCACCCCAATCCCAGACTAGCGGGAGGGCGGACCGGGGAGCTGTTTTTT
.,TRBJ2-7,TRBV6-5,TRBD1,CATKGQGLGEQYF,TGTGCCACCAAGGGACAGGGGTTGGGGGAGCAGTACTTC
.,TRBJ2-5,TRBV6-1,.,CASSDGAWETQYF,TGTGCCAGCAGTGATGGGGCTTGGGAGACCCAGTACTTC
.,TRBJ2-3,TRBV15,TRBD1,CATRSTGVGDTQYF,TGTGCCACCAGATCAACAGGGGTAGGGGATACGCAGTATTTT
few,TRBJ1-3,TRBV6-5,.,CASSSDRFHTIYF,TGTGCCAGCAGCTCCGACAGGTTTCACACCATATATTTT
.,TRBJ2-7,TRBV5-1,TRBD2,CASSVQTSGSYEQYF,TGCGCCAGCAGCGTTCAGACTAGCGGGAGCTACGAGCAGTACTTC
.,TRBJ1-5,TRBV15,.,CATSTPEQPQHF,TGTGCCACCAGCACGCCCGAGCAGCCCCAGCATTTT
.,TRBJ1-1,TRBV19,.,CASASTGKGSEAFF,TGTGCCAGTGCTTCCACGGGTAAGGGGTCTGAAGCTTTCTTT
.,TRBJ1-2,TRBV29-1,TRBD1,CSAVPGQGGNGYTF,TGCAGCGCTGTCCCGGGACAGGGAGGGAATGGCTACACCTTC
.,TRBJ2-1,TRBV11-1,TRBD2,CASSAWTSGHNEQFF,TGTGCCAGCAGCGCCTGGACTAGCGGGCACAATGAGCAGTTCTTC
.,TRBJ1-4,TRBV28,TRBD1,CASMEPGQGDEKLFF,TGTGCCAGCATGGAGCCGGGACAGGGGGATGAAAAACTGTTTTTT
.,TRBJ2-5,TRBV25-1,TRBD2,CASSEGLAGLQETQYF,TGTGCCAGCAGTGAAGGACTAGCGGGCTTACAAGAGACCCAGTACTTC
.,TRBJ2-1,TRBV7-3,.,CASSFTARDNEQFF,TGTGCCAGCAGCTTCACCGCCCGGGACAATGAGCAGTTCTTC
.,TRBJ2-1,TRBV5-4,.,CASSLAADSSSYNEQFF,TGTGCCAGCAGCTTGGCCGCGGACTCGAGCTCCTACAATGAGCAGTTCTTC
.,TRBJ2-1,TRBV30,.,CAWSVHGGEQFF,TGTGCCTGGAGTGTACACGGGGGTGAGCAGTTCTTC
.,TRBJ2-7,TRBV6-1,TRBD2,CATRAWEGVSYEQYF,TGTGCCACCCGAGCGTGGGAGGGCGTCTCCTACGAGCAGTACTTC
.,TRBJ1-1,TRBV7-9,.,CASSPGGYPNTEAFF,TGTGCCAGCAGCCCGGGGGGGTATCCGAACACTGAAGCTTTCTTT
.,TRBJ1-2,TRBV5-1,TRBD1,CASSLGDRNYGYTF,TGCGCCAGCAGCTTGGGGGACAGAAACTATGGCTACACCTTC
.,TRBJ2-7,TRBV1,.,CTSLLANYEQYF,TGCACCAGCCTATTAGCGAACTACGAGCAGTACTTC
.,TRBJ2-6,TRBV6-1,TRBD1,CASSGRDRAFGGANVLTF,TGTGCCAGCAGTGGGAGGGACAGGGCCTTCGGTGGGGCCAACGTCCTGACTTTC
hyperexpanded,TRBJ2-1,TRBV2,.,CASTRSYNEQFF,TGTGCCAGCACTCGGTCCTACAATGAGCAGTTCTTC
.,TRBJ1-1,TRBV6-5,TRBD1,CASSSRTGDTEAFF,TGTGCCAGCAGTTCACGGACAGGGGACACTGAAGCTTTCTTT
.,TRBJ2-5,TRBV5-8,.,CASSVGLLQETQYF,TGTGCCAGCAGCGTGGGGCTCCTCCAAGAGACCCAGTACTTC
.,TRBJ2-4,TRBV2,TRBD1,CASSEEGQGANIQYF,TGTGCCAGCAGTGAAGAGGGACAGGGGGCAAACATTCAGTACTTC
.,TRBJ2-4,TRBV19,.,CASSMGLFSNIQYF,TGTGCCAGTAGTATGGGCCTCTTTTCAAACATTCAGTACTTC
few,TRBJ1-2,TRBV30,TRBD1,CAWSPTGGHTF,TGTGCCTGGAGTCCTACAGGGGGACACACCTTC
.,TRBJ1-2,TRBV6-5,TRBD1,CASSKTPGGSGDYTF,TGTGCCAGCAGTAAAACCCCAGGGGGCAGTGGGGACTACACCTTC
.,TRBJ2-3,TRBV6-1,TRBD2,CASSVAGGDTQYF,TGTGCCAGCAGTGTAGCGGGAGGGGATACGCAGTATTTT
.,TRBJ1-2,TRBV30,.,CAWSVRAGAGFYGYTF,TGTGCCTGGAGTGTACGGGCGGGGGCAGGGTTCTATGGCTACACCTTC
.,TRBJ2-1,TRBV4-2,TRBD2,CASSQGTSGSSYNEQFF,TGTGCCAGCAGCCAAGGGACTAGCGGAAGCTCCTACAATGAGCAGTTCTTC
.,TRBJ2-3,TRBV18,.,CASSALGTDTQYF,TGTGCCAGCTCGGCCCTAGGTACAGATACGCAGTATTTT
.,TRBJ2-3,TRBV6-1,TRBD1,CASRPDRGGTDTQYF,TGTGCCAGCAGGCCCGACAGGGGTGGGACAGATACGCAGTATTTT
once,TRBJ1-1,TRBV4-1,.,CASSHPRGANTEAFF,TGCGCCAGCAGCCATCCCAGGGGCGCGAACACTGAAGCTTTCTTT
.,TRBJ2-1,TRBV11-2,TRBD2,CASSLVLAGYNEQFF,TGTGCCAGCAGCTTAGTCCTAGCGGGGTACAATGAGCAGTTCTTC
once,TRBJ2-1,TRBV9,TRBD2,CASSVDGTSANEQFF,TGTGCCAGCAGCGTAGATGGGACTAGCGCCAATGAGCAGTTCTTC
.,TRBJ1-1,TRBV4-2,.,CASSQGGGLGEAFF,TGTGCCAGCAGCCAAGGGGGGGGGCTTGGTGAAGCTTTCTTT
few,TRBJ1-5,TRBV6-1,TRBD1,CASSRTGEANQPQHF,TGTGCCAGCAGTAGGACAGGGGAGGCCAATCAGCCCCAGCATTTT
few,TRBJ2-7,TRBV27,.,CASSLSVYPDEQYF,TGTGCCAGCAGTTTGTCGGTCTATCCCGACGAGCAGTACTTC
few,TRBJ2-7,TRBV12-5,TRBD1,CASASDRDSYEQYF,TGTGCTAGTGCCTCAGACAGGGACTCCTACGAGCAGTACTTC
.,TRBJ2-7,TRBV7-6,TRBD2,CASSPGLAGTYEQYF,TGTGCCAGCAGCCCCGGACTAGCGGGAACCTACGAGCAGTACTTC
.,TRBJ1-1,TRBV18,.,CASSPQGLDTEAFF,TGTGCCAGCTCACCACAGGGACTCGACACTGAAGCTTTCTTT
.,TRBJ2-7,TRBV2,TRBD1,CASSWDRFYEQYF,TGTGCCAGCAGTTGGGACAGGTTCTACGAGCAGTACTTC
.,TRBJ2-7,TRBV7-2,TRBD1,CASSRGQGVYEQYF,TGTGCCAGCAGCCGCGGACAGGGGGTCTACGAGCAGTACTTC
.,TRBJ1-3,TRBV15,.,CATSRVRTAASGNTIYF,TGTGCCACCAGCAGAGTTCGGACAGCGGCTTCTGGAAACACCATATATTTT
.,TRBJ2-7,TRBV11-2,.,CASSQPGEARYEQYF,TGTGCCAGCAGCCAGCCGGGGGAAGCCCGTTACGAGCAGTACTTC